The 31 T cell receptor beta chains below all came from one sample that was sequenced in a study of blood T cell repertoires in COVID-19. Libraries were prepared by immunoSEQ multiplex PCR; TCRdb keeps only in-frame clonotypes and omits some of them. Here the sample spans around 50,000 clones, 88% being singletons. The sequenced sample was peripheral blood. These receptors all stem from a man aged 50 to 59 with active COVID-19.

J is TRBJ2-7 and V is TRBV6-5; 8 positions match TRBD1. This CDR3 contains 15 residues. Germline V gene data show CDR1 as MNHEY and CDR2 as SVGAGI. With 6 bases clipped from V and 5 bases from J, the junction kept 12 bases outside the gene matches. CDR3 protein: CASRPTMTGVHEQYF. The CDR3 nucleotides read TGTGCCAGCAGACCTACCATGACAGGGGTACACGAGCAGTACTTC.

The CDR3 reads CASSLNILAGGYEQYF. The CDR3 nucleotides are TGCGCCAGCAGCTTAAATATACTAGCGGGAGGATACGAGCAGTACTTC. This chain uses TRBV5-1 with TRBJ2-7; TRBD2 matches 12 bases. The J segment lost 4 bases and the V segment lost 2 bases, leaving 7 bases of the junction unmatched. CDR1 is SGHRS and CDR2 is YFSETQ in the germline V gene. CDR3 length equals 16 residues.

The rearrangement links TRBV5-4 to TRBJ2-5, with no clear D. CDR1 and CDR2 from the germline V gene are SGHNT and YYREEE (reference sequence). The V end was cut by 3 bases, the J end by 2 bases, with 11 bases between. This CDR3 has 14 amino acids. The CDR3 protein is CASSYQTPQETQYF. CDR3 nucleotide sequence: TGTGCCAGCAGCTACCAGACTCCACAAGAGACCCAGTACTTC.

The chain recombines TRBV5-1 with TRBJ2-7, with 8 bases matching TRBD1. Germline lookup yields CDR1 SGHRS and CDR2 YFSETQ. V lost 4 bases to trimming and J lost 10 bases; unmatched junction nucleotides: 10. The CDR3 runs to 13 residues. In DNA, the CDR3 is TGCGCCAGCAGCCAAGAGACAGGGGCGGAACAGTACTTC. Residues: CASSQETGAEQYF.

This sequence joins TRBV18 and TRBJ2-7; D unclear. The V gene's germline CDR1 is KGHSH and CDR2 LQKENI. The CDR3 sequence is 15 residues long. The germline V and J ends were trimmed by 1 base and 7 bases, with 17 bases remaining between them. The CDR3 DNA reads TGTGCCAGCTCACCACTCGGCAGGTCTGCCAGTGAGCAGTACTTC. Translating it yields CASSPLGRSASEQYF.

The chain couples TRBV27 to TRBJ1-2; 7 positions agree with TRBD1. Unmatched junction bases numbered 7, after V lost 7 bases and J lost 8 bases. This CDR3 region has 12 residues. The germline gives CDR1 MNHEY, CDR2 SMNVEV (reference sequence). The CDR3: CASKTGLGGYTF. The CDR3 nucleotides are TGTGCCAGCAAGACAGGGTTAGGGGGCTACACCTTC.

The chain has TRBV5-1 and TRBJ1-4, with D possibly TRBD1 on 6 matching bases. The CDR3 consists of 14 residues. Trimming left V 3 bases short and J 3 bases short, with 9 bases between. Germline V gene data show CDR1 as SGHRS and CDR2 as YFSETQ. The CDR3 bases are TGCGCCAGCAGCTGGGGGCTGGCTAATGAAAAACTGTTTTTT. This translates into CASSWGLANEKLFF.

The chain carries TRBV11-2 and TRBJ2-3; 11 nucleotides align to TRBD2. This CDR3 is 16 amino acids long. The germline gives CDR1 SGHAT, CDR2 FQNNGV. V dropped 5 bases and J dropped 4; count of bases not matched to a gene: 8. The DNA of the CDR3 is TGTGCCAGCAGCCTCGCCCTAGCGGGGGGTGCAGATACGCAGTATTTT. Its protein product is CASSLALAGGADTQYF. The full variable domain, its missing parts supplied by reference TRBV11-2 and TRBJ2-3, is EAGVAQSPRYKIIEKRQSVAFWCNPISGHATLYWYQQILGQGPKLLIQFQNNGVVDDSQLPKDRFSAERLKGVDSTLKIQPAKLEDSAVYLCASSLALAGGADTQYFGPGTRLTVL.

The CDR3 spells CASSLYSRGANEQFF. In DNA, the CDR3 is TGTGCCAGCAGCTTGTATTCGCGGGGGGCAAATGAGCAGTTCTTC. V usage is TRBV5-6 and J usage is TRBJ2-1; 8 bases are a match to TRBD2. From germline, CDR1 is SGHDT and CDR2 YYEEEE. This CDR3 has 15 residues. V shed 1 base and J 7 bases; nucleotides not matched to a gene: 7.

The count of this clone is one. The gene calls are TRBV11-2 and TRBJ2-2; a weak D match, TRBD2 (5 bases). CDR1 is SGHAT and CDR2 is FQNNGV in the germline V gene. V was pared by 2 bases and J by 7 bases, with 14 bases between. CDR3 length: 15 amino acids. CDR3 region: CASSLNWNEGGELFF. The DNA for the CDR3 is TGTGCCAGCAGCTTAAATTGGAATGAGGGCGGGGAGCTGTTTTTT.

The V gene is TRBV6-6, the J gene TRBJ2-5; TRBD2 might be the D (6 bases). Deletions cut 5 bases from V and 5 bases from J, with 9 bases between. There are 12 residues in the CDR3. Germline V gene lookup returns CDR1 MNHNY and CDR2 SVGAGI (reference sequence). The CDR3 DNA follows: TGTGCCAGCAGTCCCCGGGGGGAGACCCAGTACTTC. It codes for CASSPRGETQYF.

This clone was seen once. The chain is built from TRBV19 and TRBJ2-3, with D tentatively TRBD2 (5 bases). This CDR3 is 12 amino acids long. Germline CDR1 and CDR2: LNHDA and SQIVND (reference sequence). The V and J ends lost 6 bases and 3 bases respectively, with 7 bases between them. CDR3 protein: CASRRETDTQYF. For the CDR3, the DNA is TGTGCCAGTAGGAGGGAAACAGATACGCAGTATTTT.

This chain uses TRBV12-3 or TRBV12-4 with TRBJ2-3, with D maybe TRBD1 (5 bases). Trimming took 8 bases from V and 0 from J, leaving 9 bases between them. The CDR3 covers 13 residues. This CDR3 reads CASDRQSTDTQYF. In nucleotides, the CDR3 is TGTGCCAGCGATCGACAGAGCACAGATACGCAGTATTTT.

V usage is TRBV28 and J usage is TRBJ1-1, with TRBD1 as a possible D gene (6 bases). Germline CDR1 MDHEN, CDR2 SYDVKM. This CDR3 has 15 residues. The germline V and J ends were trimmed by 4 bases and 0 bases, with 12 bases remaining between them. The CDR3 DNA reads TGTGCCAGCAGTTCGTACAAGGGGGTGAACACTGAAGCTTTCTTT. Protein: CASSSYKGVNTEAFF.

The gene calls are TRBV7-3 and TRBJ2-1; D is possibly TRBD2 (6 bases). The CDR3 is 15 residues long. V lost 1 base and J 3 bases, leaving 10 bases between the germline ends. CDR1 is SGHTA, CDR2 FQGTGA, per germline. Here the CDR3 reads CASSLSRGDYNEQFF. Here the CDR3 DNA reads TGTGCCAGCAGCTTAAGTCGCGGGGACTACAATGAGCAGTTCTTC.

The chain couples TRBV9 to TRBJ1-2; D is perhaps TRBD1 (6 bases). Germline CDR1 reads SGDLS; CDR2 reads YYNGEE. The CDR3 totals 19 residues. V dropped 3 bases and J dropped 0 bases, with 24 bases sitting between them. The DNA of the CDR3 is TGTGCCAGCAGCGGGGAGGGGGGGGCGCACCAGAGGCCTAACTATGGCTACACCTTC. Residues: CASSGEGGAHQRPNYGYTF.

The CDR3 here is CASSVRPQGGLFF. CDR3 sequence (DNA): TGTGCCAGCAGTGTCAGGCCCCAGGGCGGGCTGTTTTTT. V gene TRBV6-2 or TRBV6-3 combines with J gene TRBJ2-2; a possible D gene is TRBD1 (5 bases). CDR1 is MNHEY and CDR2 is SVGEGT in the germline V gene. V dropped 5 bases and J dropped 13 bases, with 17 bases sitting between them. This CDR3 is built from 13 residues.

This clone was seen only once. The chain employs TRBV5-1 and TRBJ1-3; unclear D gene. The CDR3 loop spans 17 amino acids. Deletions cut 0 bases from V and 8 bases from J, with 21 bases between. In germline, CDR1 is SGHRS, CDR2 YFSETQ. The CDR3 is CASSLGAAKALGDTIYF. The DNA of the CDR3 is TGCGCCAGCAGCTTGGGGGCAGCGAAAGCTCTCGGGGACACCATATATTTT.

The chain carries TRBV19 and TRBJ1-5; D not certain. CDR3 size: 13 residues. V was cut by 8 bases and J by 0 bases, with 8 bases left in between. Germline V lookup: CDR1 LNHDA, CDR2 SQIVND (reference sequence). CDR3 nucleotide sequence: TGTGCCAGTTCGGACTATAGCAATCAGCCCCAGCATTTT. Translation gives CASSDYSNQPQHF.

The rearrangement uses TRBV2 and TRBJ2-7, with D uncertain. This CDR3 contains 12 residues. The V gene lost 4 bases and the J gene lost 4 bases, with 8 bases spanning the gap. Germline values: CDR1 SNHLY, CDR2 FYNNEI. This chain's CDR3 is CASSVTRYEQYF. The CDR3 coding sequence is TGTGCCAGCAGTGTCACACGTTACGAGCAGTACTTC.

The chain is built from TRBV6-2 or TRBV6-3 and TRBJ2-5; TRBD2 matches 11 bases. V lost 2 bases to trimming and J lost 0 bases; unmatched junction nucleotides: 5. The V gene's germline CDR1 is MNHEY and CDR2 SVGEGT. CDR3 length equals 17 residues. CDR3 residues: CASSYPSGGTYQETQYF. The CDR3, as DNA: TGTGCCAGCAGTTACCCTAGCGGGGGGACCTACCAAGAGACCCAGTACTTC.

The chain has TRBV10-3 and TRBJ1-1; D call uncertain. The CDR3 is made up of 14 amino acids. Germline assignment: CDR1 ENHRY and CDR2 SYGVKD. Trimming stripped 4 bases from V and 5 bases from J, with 14 bases between. The CDR3, as DNA: TGTGCCATCAGTGGGGGAGAAGGAGGGACTGAAGCTTTCTTT. This sequence encodes CAISGGEGGTEAFF.

The rearrangement joins TRBV5-1 to TRBJ2-2; 8 bases fit TRBD1. CDR1 is SGHRS and CDR2 is YFSETQ in the germline V gene. This CDR3 has 15 amino acids. The V and J ends lost 4 bases and 4 bases, in that order; junction bases with no gene match: 6. The CDR3 sequence: CASSKDREGTGELFF. CDR3 coding DNA: TGCGCCAGCAGCAAGGACAGGGAAGGCACCGGGGAGCTGTTTTTT.

The J gene is TRBJ1-4, the V gene TRBV18; TRBD1 agrees at 9 bases. Unmatched junction bases numbered 5, after V lost 4 bases and J lost 5 bases. The CDR3 runs to 15 residues. Per germline, CDR1 KGHSH and CDR2 LQKENI. DNA for the CDR3: TGTGCCAGCTCACTCCAGGGGACAGGGAATGAAAAACTGTTTTTT. Protein sequence: CASSLQGTGNEKLFF.

V usage is TRBV5-1 and J usage is TRBJ2-2, with a weak D call TRBD1 (5 bases). The CDR3 runs 16 residues. Trimming cost V 0 bases and J 4 bases, with 13 bases left between them. Germline V CDR1 and CDR2: SGHRS, YFSETQ. The CDR3 nucleotides are TGCGCCAGCAGCTTGGAATCCAGGGATCCCACCGGGGAGCTGTTTTTT. As protein: CASSLESRDPTGELFF.

This clone is a singleton in its sample. The chain combines TRBV3-1 (or the pseudogene TRBV3-2) with TRBJ2-5; 9 positions match TRBD2. The CDR3 sequence is 17 residues long. V dropped 0 bases and J dropped 1; count of bases not matched to a gene: 6. From germline, CDR1 is LGHDT and CDR2 YNNKEL (reference sequence). The CDR3 reads CASSQDGRRGGQETQYF. As DNA, the CDR3 is TGTGCCAGCAGCCAAGATGGTCGGCGGGGGGGCCAAGAGACCCAGTACTTC.

The rearrangement joins TRBV28 to TRBJ1-2; 7 positions agree with TRBD1. This CDR3 is 14 amino acids long. Unmatched junction bases numbered 6, after V lost 1 base and J lost 7 bases. The V gene's germline CDR1 is MDHEN and CDR2 SYDVKM. The CDR3 nucleotides read TGTGCCAGCAGTTTATTTACAGGGGCGGGTGGCTACACCTTC. Residues: CASSLFTGAGGYTF.

The chain combines TRBV9 with TRBJ1-4; D not resolved. The CDR3 spans 13 residues. CDR1 is SGDLS, CDR2 YYNGEE, per germline. The germline V and J ends were trimmed by 0 bases and 10 bases, with 10 bases remaining between them. DNA for the CDR3: TGTGCCAGCAGCGTAGCAAGTGGAGGAAAACTGTTTTTT. It is translated as CASSVASGGKLFF.

This sequence joins TRBV5-1 and TRBJ2-5; 7 bases line up with TRBD1. CDR1 is SGHRS and CDR2 is YFSETQ in the germline V gene. This CDR3 is 16 amino acids long. Unmatched junction bases numbered 13, after V lost 3 bases and J lost 5 bases. The CDR3 sequence is CASSWGQPGFGETQYF. As DNA, the CDR3 is TGCGCCAGCAGCTGGGGACAGCCGGGATTTGGGGAGACCCAGTACTTC.

The chain is built from TRBV5-1 and TRBJ2-7; a possible D gene is TRBD1 (6 bases). The V gene lost 1 base and the J gene lost 6 bases, with 17 bases spanning the gap. Looked up from germline, CDR1 is SGHRS and CDR2 is YFSETQ. The CDR3 covers 15 residues. DNA for the CDR3: TGCGCCAGCAGCTTGACTTACAGGGAAAGTCGCGAGCAGTACTTC. Translating gives CASSLTYRESREQYF.

The V and J genes are TRBV9 and TRBJ1-2, with D hard to call. The CDR3 extends over 17 amino acids. V lost 0 bases to trimming and J lost 4 bases, with 19 bases between them. In germline, CDR1 is SGDLS, CDR2 YYNGEE. The CDR3 sequence: CASSVEARPPVRYGYTF. CDR3 sequence (DNA): TGTGCCAGCAGCGTAGAAGCGAGACCCCCCGTCCGCTATGGCTACACCTTC.